The clone carrying this T cell receptor beta chain was picked up a small number of times. This entry belongs to a study of blood T cells in healthy people across ages. The use of a sample-barcoded 5' primer and a J-beta primer mix characterized a second PCR of 7 to 11 cycles. TCRdb re-called the 5' RACE reads with MiXCR, one entry per CDR3 protein. The sample holds 550,000 to 650,000 distinct CDR3 sequences, around 27% seen once. This CDR3 contains 18 residues. Per germline, CDR1 LGHDT and CDR2 YNNKEL (reference sequence). V lost 2 bases and J lost 0, with 14 bases in between. The data were also submitted as part of a second study, on T cells of mothers and their children.

The TCR was taken from a boy aged 2-15 years in good health. Sample: blood. The chain employs TRBV3-1 and TRBJ2-6; weak D call: TRBD1 (6 bases). CDR3 in amino acids: CASSQYLGQFSGANVLTF. CDR3 DNA sequence: TGTGCCAGCAGCCAATATCTAGGACAGTTCTCTGGGGCCAACGTCCTGACTTTC.